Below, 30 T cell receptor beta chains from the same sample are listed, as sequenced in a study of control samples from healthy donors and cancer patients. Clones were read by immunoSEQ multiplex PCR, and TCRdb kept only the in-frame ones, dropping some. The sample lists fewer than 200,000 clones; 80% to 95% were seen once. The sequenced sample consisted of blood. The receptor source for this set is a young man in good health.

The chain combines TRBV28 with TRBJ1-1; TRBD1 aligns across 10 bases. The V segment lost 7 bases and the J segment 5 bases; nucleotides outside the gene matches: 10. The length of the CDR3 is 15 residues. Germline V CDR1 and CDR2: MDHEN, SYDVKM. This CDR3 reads CASNTMTGGGTEAFF. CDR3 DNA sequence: TGTGCCAGCAATACCATGACAGGGGGCGGGACTGAAGCTTTCTTT.

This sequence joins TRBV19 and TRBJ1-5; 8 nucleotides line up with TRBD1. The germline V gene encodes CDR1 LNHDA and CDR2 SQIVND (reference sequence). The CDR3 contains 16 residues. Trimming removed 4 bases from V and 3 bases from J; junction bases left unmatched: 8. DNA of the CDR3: TGTGCCAGTAGTACCGCCGGGACAGGCCTCAATCAGCCCCAGCATTTT. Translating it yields CASSTAGTGLNQPQHF. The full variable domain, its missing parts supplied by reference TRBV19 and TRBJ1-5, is DGGITQSPKYLFRKEGQNVTLSCEQNLNHDAMYWYRQDPGQGLRLIYYSQIVNDFQKGDIAEGYSVSREKKESFPLTVTSAQKNPTAFYLCASSTAGTGLNQPQHFGDGTRLSIL.

CDR3 nucleotides: TGTGCCAGCAGCCGGACCGGGACAGGGGGCGCGGACGAGCAGTACTTC. This codes for CASSRTGTGGADEQYF. The gene calls are TRBV25-1 and TRBJ2-7; 12 bases align to TRBD1. Germline assignment: CDR1 MGHDK and CDR2 SYGVNS. V was pared by 6 bases and J by 5 bases, with 11 bases of the junction left unmatched. This CDR3 spans 16 amino acids.

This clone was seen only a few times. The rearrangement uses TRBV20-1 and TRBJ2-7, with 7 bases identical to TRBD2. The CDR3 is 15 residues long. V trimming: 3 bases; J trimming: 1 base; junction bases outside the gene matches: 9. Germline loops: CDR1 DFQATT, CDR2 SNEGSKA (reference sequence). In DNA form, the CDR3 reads TGCAGTGCTAGTTTGGCCGGGACTACTTCCTACGAGCAGTACTTC. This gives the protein CSASLAGTTSYEQYF.

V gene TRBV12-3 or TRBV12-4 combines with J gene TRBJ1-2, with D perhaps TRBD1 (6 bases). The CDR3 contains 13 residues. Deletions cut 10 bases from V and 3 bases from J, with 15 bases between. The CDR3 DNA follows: TGTGCCACCGGACCGGGGGGCGACTATGGCTACACCTTC. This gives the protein CATGPGGDYGYTF.

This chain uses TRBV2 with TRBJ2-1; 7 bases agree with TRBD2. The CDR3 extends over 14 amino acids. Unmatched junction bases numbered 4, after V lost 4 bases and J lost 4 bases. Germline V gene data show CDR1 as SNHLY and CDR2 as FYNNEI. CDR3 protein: CASSVGRGYNEQFF. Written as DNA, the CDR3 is TGTGCCAGCAGTGTGGGGAGGGGATACAATGAGCAGTTCTTC.

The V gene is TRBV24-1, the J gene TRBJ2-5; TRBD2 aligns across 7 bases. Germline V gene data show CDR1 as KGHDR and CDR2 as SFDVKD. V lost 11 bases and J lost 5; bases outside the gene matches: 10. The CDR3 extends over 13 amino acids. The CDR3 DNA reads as TGTGCCATCGCGCCGGTGGGGGGGGAGACCCAGTACTTC. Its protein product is CAIAPVGGETQYF.

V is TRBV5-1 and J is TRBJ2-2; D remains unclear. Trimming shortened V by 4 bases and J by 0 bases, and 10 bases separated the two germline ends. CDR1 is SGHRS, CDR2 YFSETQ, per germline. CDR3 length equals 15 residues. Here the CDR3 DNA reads TGCGCCAGCAGCCCCGCAGCCGCGAACACCGGGGAGCTGTTTTTT. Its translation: CASSPAAANTGELFF.

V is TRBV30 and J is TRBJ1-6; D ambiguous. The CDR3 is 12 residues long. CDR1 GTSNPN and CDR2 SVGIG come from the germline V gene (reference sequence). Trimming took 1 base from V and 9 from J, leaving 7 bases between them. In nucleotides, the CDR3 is TGTGCCTGGAGTGACCCGGGTTCACCCCTCCACTTT. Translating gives CAWSDPGSPLHF.

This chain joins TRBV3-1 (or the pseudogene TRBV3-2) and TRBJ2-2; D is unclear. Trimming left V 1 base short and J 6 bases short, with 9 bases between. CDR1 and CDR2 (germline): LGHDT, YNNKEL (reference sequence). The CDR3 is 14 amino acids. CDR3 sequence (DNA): TGTGCCAGCAGCCAAGGATGGGTGGCCGGGGAGCTGTTTTTT. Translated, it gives CASSQGWVAGELFF.

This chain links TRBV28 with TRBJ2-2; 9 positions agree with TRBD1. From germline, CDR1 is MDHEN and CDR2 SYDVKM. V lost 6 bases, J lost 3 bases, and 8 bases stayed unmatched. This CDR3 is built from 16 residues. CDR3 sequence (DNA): TGTGCCAGCAGACAGGGGGCGCAGAGGGACACCGGGGAGCTGTTTTTT. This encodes CASRQGAQRDTGELFF.

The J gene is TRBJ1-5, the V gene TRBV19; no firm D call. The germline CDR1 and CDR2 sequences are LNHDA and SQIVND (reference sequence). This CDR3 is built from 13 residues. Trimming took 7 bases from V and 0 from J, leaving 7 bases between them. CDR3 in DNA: TGTGCCAGTACTACCTATAGCAATCAGCCCCAGCATTTT. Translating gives CASTTYSNQPQHF. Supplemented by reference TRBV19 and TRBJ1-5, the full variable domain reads DGGITQSPKYLFRKEGQNVTLSCEQNLNHDAMYWYRQDPGQGLRLIYYSQIVNDFQKGDIAEGYSVSREKKESFPLTVTSAQKNPTAFYLCASTTYSNQPQHFGDGTRLSIL.

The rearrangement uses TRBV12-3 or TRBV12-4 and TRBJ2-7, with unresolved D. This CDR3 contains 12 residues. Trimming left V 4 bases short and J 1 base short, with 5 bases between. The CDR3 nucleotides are TGTGCCAGCAGTTCTGGATCCTACGAGCAGTACTTC. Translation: CASSSGSYEQYF.

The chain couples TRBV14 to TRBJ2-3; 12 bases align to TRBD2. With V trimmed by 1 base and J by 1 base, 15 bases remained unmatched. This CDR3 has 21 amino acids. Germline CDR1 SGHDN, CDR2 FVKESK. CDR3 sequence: CASSQVPELAGGLIGTDTQYF. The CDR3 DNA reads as TGTGCCAGCAGCCAAGTACCCGAACTAGCGGGGGGACTAATTGGCACAGATACGCAGTATTTT.

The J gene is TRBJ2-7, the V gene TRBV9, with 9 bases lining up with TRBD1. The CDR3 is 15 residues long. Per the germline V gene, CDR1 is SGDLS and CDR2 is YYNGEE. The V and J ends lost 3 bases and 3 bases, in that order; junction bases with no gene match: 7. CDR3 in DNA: TGTGCCAGCAGCGCCTTGGGACAGGGAATCTACGAGCAGTACTTC. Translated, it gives CASSALGQGIYEQYF.

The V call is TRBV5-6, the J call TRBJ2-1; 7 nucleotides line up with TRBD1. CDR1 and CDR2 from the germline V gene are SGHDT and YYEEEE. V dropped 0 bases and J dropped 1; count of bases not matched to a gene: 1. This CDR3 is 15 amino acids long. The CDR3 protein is CASSLAQGSYNEQFF. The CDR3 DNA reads TGTGCCAGCAGCTTGGCACAGGGGTCCTACAATGAGCAGTTCTTC. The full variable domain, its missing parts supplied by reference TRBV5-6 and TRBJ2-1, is DAGVTQSPTHLIKTRGQQVTLRCSPKSGHDTVSWYQQALGQGPQFIFQYYEEEERQRGNFPDRFSGHQFPNYSSELNVNALLLGDSALYLCASSLAQGSYNEQFFGPGTRLTVL.

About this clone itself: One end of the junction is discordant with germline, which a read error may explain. The CDR3 region is CASSLGQGTYNEQLF. The CDR3 nucleotides read TGTGCCAGCAGCCTGGGACAGGGGACCTACAATGAGCAGCTCTTC. This rearrangement joins TRBV5-4 to TRBJ2-1; TRBD1 aligns across 10 bases. Germline CDR1 is SGHNT and CDR2 is YYREEE (reference sequence). The CDR3 is made up of 15 amino acids.

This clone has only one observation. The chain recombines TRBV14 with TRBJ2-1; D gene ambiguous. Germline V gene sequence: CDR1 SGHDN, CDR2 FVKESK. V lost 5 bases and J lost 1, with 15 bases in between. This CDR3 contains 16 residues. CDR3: CASSSPSGQSYNEQFF. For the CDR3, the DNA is TGTGCCAGCAGCTCCCCGTCGGGCCAATCCTACAATGAGCAGTTCTTC.

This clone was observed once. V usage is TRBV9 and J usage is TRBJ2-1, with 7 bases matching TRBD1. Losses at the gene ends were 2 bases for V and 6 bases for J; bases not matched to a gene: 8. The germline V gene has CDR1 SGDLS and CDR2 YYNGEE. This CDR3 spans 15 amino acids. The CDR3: CASSVRDSPFNEQFF. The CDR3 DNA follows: TGTGCCAGCAGCGTCCGGGACAGCCCCTTCAATGAGCAGTTCTTC.

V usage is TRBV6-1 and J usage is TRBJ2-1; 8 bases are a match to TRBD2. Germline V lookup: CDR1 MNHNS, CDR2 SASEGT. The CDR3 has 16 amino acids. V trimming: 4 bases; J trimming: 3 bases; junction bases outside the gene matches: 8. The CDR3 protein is CASSGDRGGGYNEQFF. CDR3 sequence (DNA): TGTGCCAGCAGTGGCGACCGGGGGGGAGGCTACAATGAGCAGTTCTTC.

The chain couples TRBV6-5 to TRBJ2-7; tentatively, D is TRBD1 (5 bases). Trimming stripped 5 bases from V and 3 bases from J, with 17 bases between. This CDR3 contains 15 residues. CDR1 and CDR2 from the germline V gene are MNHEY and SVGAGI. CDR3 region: CASSRQLTTLYEQYF. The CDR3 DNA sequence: TGTGCCAGCAGTCGACAGTTAACCACCCTCTACGAGCAGTACTTC.

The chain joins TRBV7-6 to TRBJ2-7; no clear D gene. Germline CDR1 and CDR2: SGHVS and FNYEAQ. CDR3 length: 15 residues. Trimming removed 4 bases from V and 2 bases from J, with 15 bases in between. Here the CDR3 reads CASSSRRGATYEQYF. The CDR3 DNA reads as TGTGCCAGCAGCTCCAGGCGAGGTGCCACCTACGAGCAGTACTTC. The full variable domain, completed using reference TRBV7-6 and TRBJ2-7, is GAGVSQSPRYKVTKRGQDVALRCDPISGHVSLYWYRQALGQGPEFLTYFNYEAQQDKSGLPNDRFSAERPEGSISTLTIQRTEQRDSAMYRCASSSRRGATYEQYFGPGTRLTVT.

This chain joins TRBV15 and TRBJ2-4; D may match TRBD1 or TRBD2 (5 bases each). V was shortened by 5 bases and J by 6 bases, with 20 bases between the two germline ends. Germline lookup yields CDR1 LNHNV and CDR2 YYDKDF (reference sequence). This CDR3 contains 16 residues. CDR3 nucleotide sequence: TGTGCCACCAGCGGGCTAAGCGGACATCTCGGAAACATTCAGTACTTC. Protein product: CATSGLSGHLGNIQYF. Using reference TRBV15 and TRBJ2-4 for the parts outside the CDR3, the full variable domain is DAMVIQNPRYQVTQFGKPVTLSCSQTLNHNVMYWYQQKSSQAPKLLFHYYDKDFNNEADTPDNFQSRRPNTSFCFLDIRSPGLGDTAMYLCATSGLSGHLGNIQYFGAGTRLSVL.

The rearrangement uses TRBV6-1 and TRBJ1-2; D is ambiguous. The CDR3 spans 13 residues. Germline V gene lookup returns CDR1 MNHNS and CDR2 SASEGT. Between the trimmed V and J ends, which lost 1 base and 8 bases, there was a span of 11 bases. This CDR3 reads CASSEGSGRGYTF. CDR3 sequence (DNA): TGTGCCAGCAGTGAAGGGTCAGGTCGGGGCTACACCTTC.

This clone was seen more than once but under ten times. The CDR3 DNA sequence: TGTGCCAGCTCACCAGGAAAGGGACAGGGGGTTTCACCCCTCCACTTT. Translation gives CASSPGKGQGVSPLHF. The V call is TRBV18, the J call TRBJ1-6; 11 bases match TRBD1. This CDR3 region has 16 residues. J was trimmed by 9 bases and V by 2 bases; bases with no gene match: 6. In germline, CDR1 is KGHSH, CDR2 LQKENI.

CDR3 sequence reads: CATARVVGNSPLHF. In nucleotides, the CDR3 is TGTGCCACCGCACGGGTGGTCGGAAATTCACCCCTCCACTTT. The chain carries TRBV7-8 and TRBJ1-6; no reliable D call. The CDR3 length is 14 residues. Trimming pared 10 bases from V and 7 bases from J, leaving 17 bases between. The V gene's germline CDR1 is SGHVS and CDR2 FQNEAQ.

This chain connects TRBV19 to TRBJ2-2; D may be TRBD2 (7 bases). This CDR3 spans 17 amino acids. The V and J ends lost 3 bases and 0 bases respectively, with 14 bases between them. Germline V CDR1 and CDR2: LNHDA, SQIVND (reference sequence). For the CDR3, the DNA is TGTGCCAGTAGTATTTATAGGGGGGGCGCGAACACCGGGGAGCTGTTTTTT. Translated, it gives CASSIYRGGANTGELFF.

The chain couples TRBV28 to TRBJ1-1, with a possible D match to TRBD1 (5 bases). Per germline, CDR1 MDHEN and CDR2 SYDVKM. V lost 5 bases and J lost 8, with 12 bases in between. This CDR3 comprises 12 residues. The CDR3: CASSDRDGEAFF. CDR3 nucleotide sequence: TGTGCCAGCAGTGACCGGGACGGAGAAGCTTTCTTT.

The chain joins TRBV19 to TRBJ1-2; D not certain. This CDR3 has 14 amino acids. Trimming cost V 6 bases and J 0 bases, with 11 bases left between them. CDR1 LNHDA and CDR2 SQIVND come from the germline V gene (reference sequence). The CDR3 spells CASSGRAPNYGYTF. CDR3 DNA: TGTGCCAGTAGCGGGAGAGCACCTAACTATGGCTACACCTTC.

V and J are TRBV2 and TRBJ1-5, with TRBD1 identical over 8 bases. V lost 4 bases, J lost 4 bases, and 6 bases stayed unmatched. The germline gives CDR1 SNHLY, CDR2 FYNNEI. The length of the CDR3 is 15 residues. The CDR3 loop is CASSVGTGANQPQHF. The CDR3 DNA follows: TGTGCCAGCAGTGTCGGGACAGGAGCTAATCAGCCCCAGCATTTT.